This paragraph reports one T cell receptor (beta chain). This receptor's antigen is unknown. Qualities for individual bases were not recorded, and no much larger clone is one base off. The entry originates in a study of blood T cell repertoires in COVID-19 (dated by TCRdb to 2020 to 2021). Context from the whole study: The collaborator samples originated in the United States, Italy and Spain and spanned the acute and convalescent phases of COVID-19. The sample metadata nearly always contained a de-identified subject ID, COVID-19 status, age in years and sex. Deeply sampled blood TCRbeta repertoires from subjects exposed to, actively infected with, or recovered from COVID-19 were included in the dataset. Samples came from the ongoing ImmuneRACE study (first 160 participants) plus 1,254 subjects from 6 global collaborators. Where HLA class I and class II types were available, the types were taken from metadata supplied by the sample provider, not from assay-based typing. The repertoires were made available in a free public database intended to serve as a resource for research on the immune response to SARS-CoV-2. The prospective study material was composed of cDNA or gDNA derived from T cells, B-cell-depleted T cells, or PBMCs. The paper as a whole reports these results and caveats: The amount of clinical and demographic metadata varied by source and participant and was provided uncurated.

Each collaborating institution followed its own protocols to collect whole blood in K2EDTA tubes. Collaborator samples were shipped for TCRbeta analysis as frozen whole blood, isolated PBMCs, or DNA extracted from either sample type. The CDR3 spans 19 residues, from the cysteine through the phenylalanine. CDR3 DNA is the only sequence kept; it has 57 bases, read in frame from the first base. Sequences SEHNR (CDR1) and FQNEAQ (CDR2) are obtained from the germline V gene (reference sequence). The junction shows trimming of 1 base on V and 0 bases on J, plus 19 bases between the germline ends. The immunoSEQ Assay, a bias-controlled multiplex PCR, was used to amplify TCRbeta CDR3 regions from genomic DNA. Turning to the authors' computational methods: The number of nucleated cells in each sample was estimated from the amplification of reference gene primers within the assay. To quantify the absolute abundance of each unique TCRbeta CDR3 rearrangement, sequence reads were collapsed and filtered. Productive Simpson clonality was computed per sample as the square root of Simpson's diversity index over productive rearrangements. Here the immuneACCESS table is served through TCRdb, limited to in-frame sequences with V and J called. Missing clones are a known gap in these copies; in checked studies unresolved V genes cover under half, and the rest lacks a known reason. For V, J and clone size, that table is used; D and trimming come from the DNA. This sample gives some 180,000 clones in total; approximately 90% of them show up just once. The ten largest clones take up around 0.5% of the sample.

The sequenced sample consisted of peripheral blood. Recombination joined TRBV7-9 with TRBJ1-5; 5 matching bases give a weak D call of TRBD1. The receptor was isolated from a man aged 45-65 years with acute or convalescent COVID-19. The CDR3 here reads CASSLEGGRARYSNQPQHF. The base sequence is TGTGCCAGCAGCTTAGAGGGCGGCAGGGCGAGGTATAGCAATCAGCCCCAGCATTTT.